A single sample is the source of the 10 T cell receptor beta chains below, sequenced in a study of tumor and adjacent non-tumor tissue in lung cancer. The library came from three nested PCR rounds adapted from ARM-PCR protocols. TCRdb re-derived calls from the multiplex PCR reads in MiXCR, one entry per CDR3 protein. The data show about 76,000 distinct CDR3 sequences, approximately 68% seen once. RNA was extracted from bulk tissue without any cell sorting. Sequencing used lung tumor tissue. The receptors shown here come from a woman aged 70-85 years with non-small cell lung cancer.

Points on this clonotype: This may come from a read error, since a much larger clone is one base off. The chain joins TRBV20-1 to TRBJ1-5; D not resolved. CDR3 length equals 15 residues. Germline CDR1 DFQATT, CDR2 SNEGSKA (reference sequence). CDR3 coding DNA: TGCAGTGCTAGAGAGCCCGGGTCTTGGAATCAGCCCCAGCGTTTT. This codes for CSAREPGSWNQPQRF.

This clonotype has only a few counts. Relative to the germline gene, one junction end is altered; a read error may explain this. The chain carries TRBV5-5 and TRBJ2-5; D is perhaps TRBD1 (5 bases). The germline CDR1 and CDR2 sequences are SGHKS and YYEKEE (reference sequence). The CDR3 contains 15 residues. CDR3 bases: TGCGCCAGCAGCTTGTATATAGGGGAACAAGAGACCCAGTACTTC. Protein: CASSLYIGEQETQYF.

This clonotype was recorded a few times. V and J are TRBV7-9 and TRBJ2-2, with D maybe TRBD1 (5 bases). CDR3 length equals 16 residues. Germline CDR1 SEHNR, CDR2 FQNEAQ (reference sequence). V gave up 8 bases and J gave up 3 bases, with 19 bases separating them. As DNA, the CDR3 is TGTGCCAGCGCTAGACCACAGGCTCAGGACACCGGGGAGCTGTTTTTT. It yields the protein CASARPQAQDTGELFF.

Turning to this clonotype: It is likely a read error, because the conserved phenylalanine at the end of the CDR3 is missing. This chain uses TRBV20-1 with TRBJ2-5; a weak D match, TRBD2 (5 bases). Per germline, CDR1 DFQATT and CDR2 SNEGSKA (reference sequence). The CDR3 totals 11 residues. CDR3 sequence: CSASGEEIQYL. CDR3 DNA sequence: TGCAGTGCTAGCGGGGAAGAGATCCAGTACCTC.

The table lists this clonotype with many counts. This chain links TRBV24-1 with TRBJ2-5; D is uncertain. The germline CDR1 and CDR2 sequences are KGHDR and SFDVKD. This CDR3 comprises 13 residues. The germline V and J ends were trimmed by 4 bases and 0 bases, with 5 bases remaining between them. The CDR3 DNA is TGTGCCACCAGTGACTCGTACCAAGAGACCCAGTACTTC. Its protein product is CATSDSYQETQYF.

Comment on this clonotype: Being one base from a much bigger clone, this may be a read error. V and J are TRBV5-1 and TRBJ2-7, with 8 bases fitting TRBD1. V shed 4 bases, J shed 5 bases, and the junction held 11 bases outside the gene matches. Germline CDR1 and CDR2: SGHRS and YFSETQ. The CDR3 length is 15 residues. CDR3 sequence reads: CASSPNPGGIDEQYF. Here the CDR3 DNA reads TGCGCCAGCAGCCCCAATCCAGGGGGCATCGACGAGCAGTACTTC.

In this sample, this clonotype turned up many times. Just one base apart from a much larger clone, this may be a read error. The chain joins TRBV4-2 to TRBJ2-5; 8 bases map to TRBD2. CDR3 length equals 16 residues. Germline assignment: CDR1 LGHNA and CDR2 YNFKEQ. CDR3 sequence reads: CASSQASGPNQETQCF. In DNA form, the CDR3 reads TGTGCCAGCAGCCAGGCTAGCGGGCCCAACCAAGAGACCCAGTGCTTC.

The rearrangement links TRBV20-1 to TRBJ2-5; TRBD1 agrees at 8 bases. V lost 6 bases, J lost 4 bases, and 4 bases stayed unmatched. The CDR3 runs to 12 residues. Germline V gene sequence: CDR1 DFQATT, CDR2 SNEGSKA (reference sequence). CDR3 loop: CSATGGGETQYF. CDR3 DNA sequence: TGCAGTGCAACAGGGGGTGGAGAGACCCAGTACTTC.

As to this clonotype: A much more abundant neighbour one base away suggests this may be a read error. Because the CDR3's place on the DNA is in doubt, the DNA is left out and the CDR3 is given as listed by TCRdb. V and J are TRBV28 and TRBJ2-7; TRBD1, the table's D call, was not compared with the DNA. Germline CDR1 is MDHEN and CDR2 is SYDVKM. The CDR3 has 15 amino acids, counting both end residues. CDR3 residues: CASRVGTGSFYEHYF.

With regard to this clonotype: Since a much larger clone is just one base distant, this may be a read error. Likely a read error: the CDR3 ends without its conserved phenylalanine or tryptophan. J is TRBJ2-5 and V is TRBV20-1; no reliable D call. The V end was cut by 0 bases, the J end by 4 bases, with 9 bases between. CDR1 and CDR2 from the germline V gene are DFQATT and SNEGSKA (reference sequence). CDR3 length: 13 amino acids. In DNA, the CDR3 is TGCAGTGCTAGAGAGCTGGGTGTAGAGACCCAGTACTTA. Protein product: CSARELGVETQYL.